The rows below give T cell receptor beta chains drawn from one sample of a study of chemoradiotherapy in HPV16-positive cancers. Profiled with immunoSEQ multiplex PCR; TCRdb holds only in-frame clones, not every one. Of some 31,000 clones in the sample, 91% are singletons; the top ten hold under 25%. Source: blood, taken from a patient who underwent chemoradiotherapy. Source of these receptors: a human donor with HPV-associated anogenital cancer. Both conserved end residues are part of each CDR3. The order of the fields is clone size, V gene, D gene, J gene, CDR3 protein, CDR3 DNA. A D gene is named only where the DNA matches it firmly. Only part of the rows carry a size: once, few, many, or a class if the clone is expanded.

>.|TRBV9|.|TRBJ2-3
CASSVSYPTDTQYF
TGTGCCAGCAGCGTATCGTATCCCACAGATACGCAGTATTTT
>.|TRBV4-2|TRBD1|TRBJ1-1
CASSQQEWDRGEAFF
TGTGCCAGCAGCCAACAAGAGTGGGACAGGGGTGAAGCTTTCTTT
>.|TRBV6-1|.|TRBJ2-3
CASSETDTDTQYF
TGTGCCAGCAGTGAAACGGACACAGATACGCAGTATTTT
>.|TRBV7-9|.|TRBJ2-3
CASSLVALYTDTQYF
TGTGCCAGCAGCTTAGTGGCCTTGTACACAGATACGCAGTATTTT
>.|TRBV11-1|.|TRBJ2-3
CASSLWVSGSTDTQYF
TGTGCCAGCAGCTTATGGGTTAGCGGAAGCACAGATACGCAGTATTTT
>.|TRBV4-3|TRBD1|TRBJ1-1
CASSQEAGGGAAFF
TGCGCCAGCAGCCAAGAGGCAGGGGGCGGTGCAGCTTTCTTT
>.|TRBV13|.|TRBJ2-7
CASSKESSYEQYF
TGTGCCAGCAGTAAAGAAAGCTCCTACGAGCAGTACTTC
>.|TRBV7-8|.|TRBJ2-7
CASSLGWGNTYEQYF
TGTGCCAGCAGCTTAGGGTGGGGCAATACCTACGAGCAGTACTTC
>.|TRBV19|.|TRBJ2-1
CASSIVGGYNEQFF
TGTGCCAGTAGTATAGTAGGGGGATACAATGAGCAGTTCTTC
>.|TRBV2|TRBD2|TRBJ2-5
CASSGSGGQETQYF
TGTGCCAGCAGTGGTAGCGGGGGTCAAGAGACCCAGTACTTC
>.|TRBV9|TRBD2|TRBJ2-7
CASSVASGISYEQYF
TGTGCCAGCAGCGTAGCTAGCGGGATTTCCTACGAGCAGTACTTC
>.|TRBV6-5|TRBD1|TRBJ2-2
CASSFGTVPETGELFF
TGTGCCAGCAGTTTCGGGACAGTCCCCGAGACCGGGGAGCTGTTTTTT
>.|TRBV4-1|.|TRBJ2-4
CASSQGLLAKNIQYF
TGCGCCAGCAGCCAAGGTCTCCTAGCCAAAAACATTCAGTACTTC
>.|TRBV27|TRBD1|TRBJ1-1
CASTRTGQNTEAFF
TGTGCCAGCACTCGGACAGGCCAGAACACTGAAGCTTTCTTT
>.|TRBV7-9|.|TRBJ1-2
CASSFGPLIGYTF
TGTGCCAGCAGCTTCGGCCCTCTTATAGGCTACACCTTC
>once|TRBV27|TRBD1|TRBJ1-1
CASSRGTGNTEAFF
TGTGCCAGCAGTCGTGGGACAGGGAACACTGAAGCTTTCTTT
>.|TRBV11-2|.|TRBJ2-3
CASSPSWLLSDTQYF
TGTGCCAGCAGCCCTTCCTGGCTGCTTTCAGATACGCAGTATTTT
>.|TRBV7-2|TRBD2|TRBJ2-5
CASSLAGWRERETQYF
TGTGCCAGCAGCTTAGCGGGGTGGCGGGAGAGGGAGACCCAGTACTTC
>.|TRBV10-3|.|TRBJ1-2
CAISESPYYGYTF
TGTGCCATCAGTGAGTCGCCCTACTATGGCTACACCTTC
>.|TRBV6-1|.|TRBJ2-7
CASSEGALLRDEQYF
TGTGCCAGCAGTGAAGGGGCCTTGCTGAGGGACGAGCAGTACTTC
>once|TRBV28|.|TRBJ2-7
CASTWTVSYEQYF
TGTGCCAGCACATGGACAGTCTCCTACGAGCAGTACTTC
>once|TRBV2|TRBD1|TRBJ1-1
CARGPGQGAELGMNTEAFF
TGTGCCAGGGGACCGGGACAGGGGGCCGAGTTGGGAATGAACACTGAAGCTTTCTTT
>.|TRBV7-2|TRBD1|TRBJ2-3
CASSHSYRGVLDTQYF
TGTGCCAGCAGCCACTCTTACAGGGGAGTATTAGATACGCAGTATTTT
>.|TRBV18|.|TRBJ2-7
CASSPDRNYEQYF
TGTGCCAGCTCACCTGACAGAAACTACGAGCAGTACTTC
>.|TRBV7-8|.|TRBJ2-5
CASSKRDRQETQYF
TGTGCCAGCAGCAAGAGGGACCGGCAAGAGACCCAGTACTTC
>.|TRBV29-1|.|TRBJ1-1
CSVRPPESGGEAFF
TGCAGCGTTCGACCCCCGGAGTCCGGCGGGGAAGCTTTCTTT
>.|TRBV19|.|TRBJ2-7
CASSIDHGLANYEQYF
TGTGCCAGTAGTATAGATCATGGACTGGCGAACTACGAGCAGTACTTC
>few|TRBV7-8|TRBD2|TRBJ2-1
CASSPIGTSGGLYNEQFF
TGTGCCAGCAGCCCTATCGGGACTAGCGGGGGCCTCTACAATGAGCAGTTCTTC
>.|TRBV19|.|TRBJ1-2
CASQMGPNYGYTF
TGTGCCAGTCAAATGGGGCCTAACTATGGCTACACCTTC
>.|TRBV7-8|.|TRBJ1-1
CASSLAARNTEAFF
TGTGCCAGCAGCTTAGCCGCGAGGAACACTGAAGCTTTCTTT
>.|TRBV6-5|TRBD2|TRBJ2-1
CASIGIAGYEQFF
TGTGCCAGCATCGGGATAGCGGGATATGAGCAGTTCTTC
>.|TRBV7-7|TRBD2|TRBJ2-5
CASSPTSGQETQYF
TGTGCTAGCAGCCCGACTAGCGGGCAAGAGACCCAGTACTTC
>.|TRBV11-2|.|TRBJ1-1
CASRTGTEAFF
TGTGCCAGCAGAACGGGGACTGAAGCTTTCTTT
>.|TRBV5-1|.|TRBJ2-5
CASSLDGSEPETQYF
TGCGCCAGCAGCTTGGATGGCTCGGAGCCGGAGACCCAGTACTTC
>.|TRBV15|.|TRBJ2-1
CATSRSIGSLSNEQFF
TGTGCCACCAGCAGATCAATCGGGAGCCTGAGCAATGAGCAGTTCTTC
>once|TRBV29-1|.|TRBJ1-3
CSVDRGNTIYF
TGCAGCGTTGATCGTGGAAACACCATATATTTT
>.|TRBV5-4|.|TRBJ2-3
CASSLASGTDTQYF
TGTGCCAGCAGCTTGGCGAGCGGAACAGATACGCAGTATTTT
>.|TRBV18|.|TRBJ2-3
CASSPGGNTDTQYF
TGTGCCAGCTCACCAGGGGGCAACACAGATACGCAGTATTTT
>.|TRBV6-5|TRBD1|TRBJ2-7
CASRPTGTGVYEQYF
TGTGCCAGCAGACCCACAGGGACAGGGGTCTACGAGCAGTACTTC
>.|TRBV13|.|TRBJ1-2
CASSPDISGYTF
TGTGCCAGCAGCCCGGACATATCTGGCTACACCTTC
>.|TRBV25-1|.|TRBJ2-1
CASSETMGSYNEQFF
TGTGCCAGCAGTGAAACTATGGGCTCCTACAATGAGCAGTTCTTC
>.|TRBV19|TRBD1|TRBJ1-6
CASSGTGYNSPLHF
TGTGCCAGTAGTGGGACAGGTTATAATTCACCCCTCCACTTT
>.|TRBV27|.|TRBJ2-1
CASSLGEDNEQFF
TGTGCCAGCAGTCTGGGGGAGGACAATGAGCAGTTCTTC
>.|TRBV7-2|TRBD2|TRBJ2-3
CASSPRTSGGPDTQYF
TGTGCCAGCAGCCCGAGGACTAGCGGGGGCCCAGATACGCAGTATTTT
>.|TRBV25-1|.|TRBJ2-5
CASSEYHGETQYF
TGTGCCAGCAGTGAATACCATGGGGAGACCCAGTACTTC
>once|TRBV5-1|TRBD2|TRBJ2-5
CASSWDPSGSFGETQYF
TGCGCCAGCAGCTGGGACCCTAGCGGGAGTTTTGGAGAGACCCAGTACTTC
>.|TRBV5-1|.|TRBJ2-6
CASSLGGYSGANVLTF
TGCGCCAGCAGCTTGGGGGGGTACTCTGGGGCCAACGTCCTGACTTTC
>.|TRBV9|.|TRBJ1-2
CASSTPAPGRGYTF
TGTGCCAGCAGCACCCCCGCCCCTGGGCGCGGCTACACCTTC
>.|TRBV28|TRBD1|TRBJ2-5
CASSQRTGIVFYQETQYF
TGTGCCAGCAGCCAGCGGACAGGGATTGTCTTCTACCAAGAGACCCAGTACTTC